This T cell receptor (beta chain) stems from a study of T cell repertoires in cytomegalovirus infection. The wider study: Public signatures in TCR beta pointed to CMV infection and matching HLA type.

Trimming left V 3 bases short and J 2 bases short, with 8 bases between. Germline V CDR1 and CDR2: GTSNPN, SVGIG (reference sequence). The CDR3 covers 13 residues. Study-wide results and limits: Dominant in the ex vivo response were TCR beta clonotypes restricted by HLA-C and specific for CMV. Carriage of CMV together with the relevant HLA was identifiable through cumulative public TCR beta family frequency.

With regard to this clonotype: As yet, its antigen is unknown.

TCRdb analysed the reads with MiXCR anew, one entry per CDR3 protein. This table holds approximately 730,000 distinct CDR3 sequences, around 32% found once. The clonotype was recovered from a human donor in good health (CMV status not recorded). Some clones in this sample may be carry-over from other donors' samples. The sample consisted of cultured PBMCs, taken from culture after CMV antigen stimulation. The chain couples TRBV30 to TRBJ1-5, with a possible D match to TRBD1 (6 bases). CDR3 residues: CAWRSGGNQPQHF. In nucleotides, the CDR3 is TGTGCCTGGAGGTCAGGGGGCAATCAGCCCCAGCATTTT. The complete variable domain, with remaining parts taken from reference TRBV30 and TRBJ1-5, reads SQTIHQWPATLVQPVGSPLSLECTVEGTSNPNLYWYRQAAGRGLQLLFYSVGIGQISSEVPQNLSASRPQDRQFILSSKKLLLSDSGFYLCAWRSGGNQPQHFGDGTRLSIL.